This TCR beta chain was captured in a study of T cell repertoires in cytomegalovirus infection. The overall study: Matching HLA type and CMV infection were both indicated by public TCR beta signatures. The study, taken as a whole, reports: Of the TCR beta families, the public ones yielded a cumulative frequency that identified carriers of CMV plus the relevant HLA.

TCRdb used MiXCR to reprocess the reads, holding one entry per CDR3 protein. In the table there are some 940,000 distinct CDR3 sequences, around 30% of which are singletons. This clonotype was seen ten or more times. The target antigen is unknown. The CDR3 consists of 13 residues. The V end lost 5 bases, the J end lost 5 bases, and 12 bases lay between the germline ends. Germline CDR1 SGHVS, CDR2 FNYEAQ. V usage is TRBV7-6 and J usage is TRBJ1-2; D gene uncertain. This clonotype originated in a human donor in good health (CMV status not recorded). Some clones in this sample may be carry-over from other donors' samples. Sample: cultured CD8+ T cells from PBMCs, taken from culture after CMV antigen stimulation. CDR3 sequence reads: CASSHGEEYGYTF. The CDR3 DNA reads as TGTGCCAGCAGCCACGGGGAGGAGTATGGCTACACCTTC.